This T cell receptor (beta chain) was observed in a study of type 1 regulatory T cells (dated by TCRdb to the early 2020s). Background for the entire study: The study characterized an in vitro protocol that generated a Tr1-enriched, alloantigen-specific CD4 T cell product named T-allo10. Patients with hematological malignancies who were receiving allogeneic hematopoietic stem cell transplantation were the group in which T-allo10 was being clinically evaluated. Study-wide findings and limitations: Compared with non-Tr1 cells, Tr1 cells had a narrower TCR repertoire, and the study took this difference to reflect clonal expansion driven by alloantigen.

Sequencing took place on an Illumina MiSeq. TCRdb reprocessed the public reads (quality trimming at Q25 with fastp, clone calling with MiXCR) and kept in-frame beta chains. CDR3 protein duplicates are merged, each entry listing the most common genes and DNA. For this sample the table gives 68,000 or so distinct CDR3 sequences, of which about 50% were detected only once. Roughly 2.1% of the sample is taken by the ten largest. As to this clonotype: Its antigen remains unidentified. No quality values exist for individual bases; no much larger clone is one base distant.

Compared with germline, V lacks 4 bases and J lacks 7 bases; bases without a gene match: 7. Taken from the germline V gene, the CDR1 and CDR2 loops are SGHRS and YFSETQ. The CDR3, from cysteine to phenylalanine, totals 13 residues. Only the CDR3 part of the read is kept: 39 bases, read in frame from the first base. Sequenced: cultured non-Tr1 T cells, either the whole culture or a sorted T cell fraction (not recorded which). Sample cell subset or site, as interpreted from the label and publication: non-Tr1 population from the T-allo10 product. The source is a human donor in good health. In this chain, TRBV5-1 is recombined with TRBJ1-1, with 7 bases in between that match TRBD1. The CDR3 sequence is CASSRGTAVEAFF. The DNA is TGCGCCAGCAGCCGAGGGACAGCCGTTGAAGCTTTCTTT.